A single T cell receptor beta chain is shown here with its context. Its target is unknown. The data belong to a study of cytomegalovirus exposure and HLA in healthy donors. Study as a whole: Caucasian-associated ancestry cluster membership applied to 75% to 85% of around 400 genotyped donors.

PCR involved 60 Vbeta and 13 Jbeta primers. In the authors' workflow: Counted up in a later analysis, unique TCR beta chains came to about 80 million, with 9.5 million to 13 million shared. Method: immunoSEQ multiplex PCR; TCRdb's copy keeps in-frame clones and lacks some. The DNA gave D and trimming, while V, J and clone size come from that table. This table has 150,000 to 200,000 clones, 80% to 90% appearing once. V dropped 4 bases and J dropped 3; count of bases not matched to a gene: 5. The CDR3 spans 15 residues. CDR1 and CDR2 (germline): SGHDT, YYEEEE. Study outcomes and limitations: Later, TCR association rates were found to vary by HLA locus, highest for DRB1 and lowest for HLA-C. Researchers reported in a later analysis that a missense DCLRE1C variant was tied to TCR beta V- and J-gene trimming.

This TCR came from a man in his fifties in good health and CMV-seropositive. The material sequenced was PBMCs. This chain links TRBV5-6 with TRBJ2-2; 8 nucleotides agree with TRBD2. The CDR3 here is CASSPGGGYTGELFF. Here the CDR3 DNA reads TGTGCCAGCAGCCCGGGGGGGGGATACACCGGGGAGCTGTTTTTT.